These 27 T cell receptor beta chains came from one sample sequenced in a study of T cells in Graves' hyperthyroidism and ophthalmopathy. Authors of the study amplified TCR beta CDR3 regions from RNA transcripts. HTBI primers were used for first-round RT-PCR of the TCR CDR3. TCRdb processed the multiplex PCR reads anew with MiXCR; each CDR3 protein has one entry. The sample includes approximately 370,000 distinct CDR3 sequences, about 17% of them seen just once. Sequencing input: blood. The receptor source for this set is a woman aged 25 to 39 with Graves' hyperthyroidism that later progressed to Graves' ophthalmopathy.

On this clonotype itself: A much larger clone differs from this one at a single base, so this may be a read error. Lacking the conserved final phenylalanine or tryptophan, this CDR3 likely reflects a read error. CDR3 sequence reads: CASSYLGGLRGNTEAFL. Here the CDR3 DNA reads TGTGCCAGCAGTTACCTGGGGGGGCTCCGAGGGAACACTGAAGCTTTCCTT. The V call is TRBV6-9, the J call TRBJ1-1, with D maybe TRBD1 (6 bases). Germline CDR1 MNHGY, CDR2 SVAAGI. Trimming took off 3 bases at V and 1 base at J, with 18 bases between the two ends. The CDR3 extends over 17 amino acids.

This clonotype was seen ten or more times. The genes are TRBV9 and TRBJ2-7; D uncertain. In germline, CDR1 is SGDLS, CDR2 YYNGEE. Trimming pared 4 bases from V and 0 bases from J, leaving 11 bases between. The length of the CDR3 is 14 residues. The CDR3 spells CASSPRTSSYEQYF. As DNA, the CDR3 is TGTGCCAGCAGCCCCAGGACGTCCTCCTACGAGCAGTACTTC.

On this clonotype: At one boundary the junction diverges from the germline segment, which might be a read error. The rearrangement links TRBV7-8 to TRBJ1-2, with D perhaps TRBD1 (6 bases). The CDR3 is made up of 15 amino acids. Germline values: CDR1 SGHVS, CDR2 FQNEAQ. CDR3 DNA: TGTGCCAACAGCCCTCGGGACACTGACTACTATGGCTACACCTTC. Protein product: CANSPRDTDYYGYTF.

The sample holds many counts of this clonotype. The chain has TRBV27 and TRBJ1-5; unclear D gene. The length of the CDR3 is 14 residues. Germline CDR1 reads MNHEY; CDR2 reads SMNVEV (reference sequence). V gave up 5 bases and J gave up 4 bases, with 12 bases separating them. In DNA form, the CDR3 reads TGTGCCAGCAGTCTACACACCCAAAATCAGCCCCAGCATTTT. It yields the protein CASSLHTQNQPQHF.

As regards this clonotype: The junction and the germline gene differ at one end; a read error may be behind it. The chain recombines TRBV20-1 with TRBJ2-5; D could derive from TRBD1 or TRBD2 (6 bases each). The V gene's germline CDR1 is DFQATT and CDR2 SNEGSKA (reference sequence). The CDR3 contains 11 residues. CDR3 loop: CSARGGTTHYF. The CDR3 nucleotides are TGCAGTGCTAGGGGGGGCACTACCCATTACTTC.

This clonotype was detected ten times or more. V and J are TRBV2 and TRBJ1-2; maybe TRBD1 (5 bases). CDR3 length: 14 residues. Germline V lookup: CDR1 SNHLY, CDR2 FYNNEI. Trimming removed 5 bases from V and 1 base from J, with 11 bases in between. The CDR3 DNA is TGTGCCAGCAGTCTCAGGGTTGGTAACTATGGCTACACCTTC. It translates to CASSLRVGNYGYTF. The variable domain in full, completed from reference TRBV2 and TRBJ1-2, reads EPEVTQTPSHQVTQMGQEVILRCVPISNHLYFYWYRQILGQKVEFLVSFYNNEISEKSEIFDDQFSVERPDGSNFTLKIRSTKLEDSAMYFCASSLRVGNYGYTFGSGTRLTVV.

This clonotype was detected many times. CDR3 bases: TGTGCCAGCAGCTCCAGGGCAATTAGATTGAACTCTGGAAACACCATATATTTT. Translation gives CASSSRAIRLNSGNTIYF. The V gene is TRBV28, the J gene TRBJ1-3; D is perhaps TRBD1 (5 bases). CDR1 MDHEN and CDR2 SYDVKM come from the germline V gene. There are 18 residues in the CDR3. V was trimmed by 6 bases and J by 0 bases, leaving 21 bases between them.

A note on this clonotype: An end of the junction does not agree with germline; a read error may underlie this. The CDR3 protein is CAGSELGYTEAFF. In DNA form, the CDR3 reads TGTGCCGGCAGTGAATTGGGTTACACTGAAGCTTTCTTT. The chain employs TRBV6-1 and TRBJ1-1, with D uncertain. The germline gives CDR1 MNHNS, CDR2 SASEGT. The CDR3 covers 13 residues.

The chain has TRBV10-3 and TRBJ2-3; no reliable D call. Trimming pared 6 bases from V and 2 bases from J, leaving 6 bases between. The CDR3 has 12 residues. Germline V lookup: CDR1 ENHRY, CDR2 SYGVKD. The CDR3 DNA follows: TGTGCCATCAGCCCAGACACAGATACGCAGTATTTT. This encodes CAISPDTDTQYF.

The table lists this clonotype with many counts. The gene calls are TRBV7-9 and TRBJ2-3, with 10 bases aligning to TRBD2. Germline trimming cut 4 bases from V and 3 bases from J; bases unmatched to any gene: 4. From germline, CDR1 is SEHNR and CDR2 FQNEAQ (reference sequence). The CDR3 covers 15 residues. CDR3 bases: TGTGCCAGCAGCTGGAGCGGGGGGGCGACAGATACGCAGTATTTT. It yields the protein CASSWSGGATDTQYF. The full variable domain, completed using reference TRBV7-9 and TRBJ2-3, is DTGVSQNPRHKITKRGQNVTFRCDPISEHNRLYWYRQTLGQGPEFLTYFQNEAQLEKSRLLSDRFSAERPKGSFSTLEIQRTEQGDSAMYLCASSWSGGATDTQYFGPGTRLTVL.

The rearrangement uses TRBV7-2 and TRBJ2-7; 9 positions agree with TRBD1. The CDR3 covers 15 residues. CDR1 is SGHTA, CDR2 FQGNSA, per germline. J lost 4 bases, V lost 9 bases, and 13 bases had no gene match. The chain's CDR3 is CASSSIQGAPYEQYF. For the CDR3, the DNA is TGTGCCAGTAGTTCGATACAGGGGGCGCCTTACGAGCAGTACTTC.

The DNA for the CDR3 is TGTGCCACCAGTGGTTATAGCAATCAGCCCCAGCATTTT. It codes for CATSGYSNQPQHF. The V and J genes are TRBV24-1 and TRBJ1-5; D unclear. The V gene lost 5 bases and the J gene lost 0 bases, with 4 bases spanning the gap. Germline V CDR1 and CDR2: KGHDR, SFDVKD. CDR3 length: 13 amino acids.

This clonotype was picked up many times. The V call is TRBV29-1, the J call TRBJ2-1; TRBD1 agrees at 7 bases. CDR1 is SQVTM and CDR2 is ANQGSEA in the germline V gene. The CDR3 consists of 14 residues. Trimming cost V 4 bases and J 0 bases; bases outside gene matches: 3. The CDR3 sequence: CSVGAGGSYNEQFF. CDR3 nucleotide sequence: TGCAGCGTTGGTGCAGGGGGCTCCTACAATGAGCAGTTCTTC.

This clonotype was found a few times. The chain uses TRBV28 and TRBJ1-6; D gene uncertain. V was shortened by 5 bases and J by 11 bases, with 16 bases between the two germline ends. The CDR3 has 14 residues. Per germline, CDR1 MDHEN and CDR2 SYDVKM. The CDR3 bases are TGTGCCAGCAGTACCGCCGCCGGACCTCCACCCCTCCACTTT. It yields the protein CASSTAAGPPPLHF. Filled out from reference TRBV28 and TRBJ1-6, the complete variable domain reads DVKVTQSSRYLVKRTGEKVFLECVQDMDHENMFWYRQDPGLGLRLIYFSYDVKMKEKGDIPEGYSVSREKKERFSLILESASTNQTSMYLCASSTAAGPPPLHFGNGTRLTVT.

This clonotype was observed many times. J is TRBJ2-5 and V is TRBV27; 9 bases fit TRBD1. The CDR3 has 15 residues. Germline V gene sequence: CDR1 MNHEY, CDR2 SMNVEV (reference sequence). The V gene end was trimmed by 4 bases and the J gene end by 4 bases; junction bases not matched to a gene: 7. The CDR3 coding sequence is TGTGCCAGCAGTTCACAGGGGGCAGTATCAGAGACCCAGTACTTC. This codes for CASSSQGAVSETQYF.

In its sample, this clonotype was seen many times. This rearrangement joins TRBV7-9 to TRBJ2-3, with D possibly TRBD2 on 6 matching bases. Germline-derived CDR1 and CDR2 are SEHNR and FQNEAQ (reference sequence). Between the trimmed V and J ends, which lost 5 bases and 0 bases, there was a span of 9 bases. This CDR3 has 14 amino acids. CDR3 protein: CASSAGLSTDTQYF. The DNA for the CDR3 is TGTGCCAGCAGCGCCGGACTAAGCACAGATACGCAGTATTTT.

Comments on this clonotype: The junction departs from germline at one end; a sequencing error may be responsible. The rearrangement joins TRBV3-1 to TRBJ2-1, with 7 bases identical to TRBD2. CDR3 length equals 12 residues. The germline CDR1 and CDR2 sequences are LGHDT and YNNKEL (reference sequence). This CDR3 is CASSLLWEGTVF. CDR3 nucleotide sequence: TGTGCCAGCAGCCTTTTATGGGAGGGAACGGTCTTC.

In its sample, this clonotype was seen many times. The CDR3 DNA reads as TGTGCCAGCAGTTTATTAGGACCCGGGTACGAGCAGTACTTC. Its translation is CASSLLGPGYEQYF. V usage is TRBV27 and J usage is TRBJ2-7; unclear D gene. Trimming cost V 1 base and J 4 bases, with 11 bases left between them. The germline CDR1 and CDR2 sequences are MNHEY and SMNVEV (reference sequence). The CDR3 spans 14 residues.

The chain links TRBV5-4 to TRBJ1-2; no clear D gene. The V end lost 4 bases, the J end lost 5 bases, and 21 bases lay between the germline ends. CDR3 length: 16 residues. Germline V gives CDR1 SGHNT, CDR2 YYREEE (reference sequence). CDR3 DNA: TGTGCCAGCAGCCAGGATCTGAGTAGATCTAGGTATGGCTACACCTTC. It codes for CASSQDLSRSRYGYTF. The whole variable domain, remainder taken from reference TRBV5-4 and TRBJ1-2, is ETGVTQSPTHLIKTRGQQVTLRCSSQSGHNTVSWYQQALGQGPQFIFQYYREEENGRGNFPPRFSGLQFPNYSSELNVNALELDDSALYLCASSQDLSRSRYGYTFGSGTRLTVV.

At least ten counts were recorded for this clonotype. The chain carries TRBV12-3 or TRBV12-4 and TRBJ2-7; 9 bases are a match to TRBD2. The CDR3 spans 18 residues. J lost 0 bases, V lost 1 base, and 10 bases had no gene match. The CDR3 reads CASSLVGLAGRSSYEQYF. In DNA form, the CDR3 reads TGTGCCAGCAGTTTAGTAGGTCTAGCGGGGCGAAGCTCCTACGAGCAGTACTTC.

This clonotype was observed many times. J is TRBJ1-4 and V is TRBV15, with D unresolved. Germline V gives CDR1 LNHNV, CDR2 YYDKDF (reference sequence). CDR3 length: 16 amino acids. Trimming pared 5 bases from V and 0 bases from J, leaving 13 bases between. CDR3 nucleotides: TGTGCCACCAGCTTCCAGCCTCCCGCAACTAATGAAAAACTGTTTTTT. It encodes CATSFQPPATNEKLFF.

This clonotype was observed at least ten times. The chain uses TRBV20-1 and TRBJ2-7, with TRBD1 matching over 10 bases. The CDR3 consists of 15 residues. J lost 2 bases, V lost 0 bases, and 4 bases had no gene match. The germline V gene encodes CDR1 DFQATT and CDR2 SNEGSKA (reference sequence). This chain's CDR3 is CSAREDGTGAYEQYF. The CDR3 DNA reads TGCAGTGCTAGAGAGGACGGGACAGGGGCCTACGAGCAGTACTTC.

The sample holds many counts of this clonotype. The chain is built from TRBV27 and TRBJ2-7, with TRBD1 matching 7 bases. Germline V gene sequence: CDR1 MNHEY, CDR2 SMNVEV (reference sequence). The trim removed 2 bases at V and 7 bases at J, leaving 5 bases unmatched. CDR3 size: 13 residues. The DNA of the CDR3 is TGTGCCAGCAGTTTAACAGGGGTCCCAGAGCAGTACTTC. Amino acids: CASSLTGVPEQYF.

A remark on this clonotype: With a much larger clone just one base away, this may be a read error. This is likely a read error, given that the CDR3 carries no conserved phenylalanine or tryptophan at its end. The gene calls are TRBV2 and TRBJ2-4; D is unclear. This CDR3 is 14 amino acids long. Germline-derived CDR1 and CDR2 are SNHLY and FYNNEI. V lost 10 bases and J lost 8, with 21 bases in between. The CDR3 here is CATSTPGPRDIQYL. The DNA of the CDR3 is TGTGCCACCTCAACCCCCGGACCCCGAGACATTCAGTACCTC.

This clonotype was seen a handful of times. This sequence joins TRBV19 and TRBJ1-5, with 9 bases aligning to TRBD1. Trimming at V came to 4 bases and at J to 3 bases, leaving 7 bases not matched to a gene. The CDR3 length is 16 residues. Germline-derived CDR1 and CDR2 are LNHDA and SQIVND (reference sequence). CDR3 coding DNA: TGTGCCAGTAGTAACCAGGGACAGGGCATCAATCAGCCCCAGCATTTT. The encoded protein is CASSNQGQGINQPQHF.

This clonotype was detected ten times or more. V and J are TRBV11-2 and TRBJ1-2, with 11 bases fitting TRBD1. The CDR3 is 18 amino acids. Trimming took 6 bases from V and 6 from J; bases not matched to a gene: 18. CDR1 is SGHAT and CDR2 is FQNNGV in the germline V gene. CDR3 coding DNA: TGTGCCAGCAGACCCGGGCGGGGACAGGGGGTATACGGGGATGGCTACACCTTC. This encodes CASRPGRGQGVYGDGYTF.

This clonotype was picked up many times. The genes are TRBV12-3 or TRBV12-4 and TRBJ1-3, with a tentative D call TRBD1 (6 bases). V was cut by 6 bases and J by 6 bases, with 18 bases left in between. The CDR3 runs 15 residues. In nucleotides, the CDR3 is TGTGCCAGCAGCCTAATAACAGGGTTAATAAACACCATATATTTT. It is translated as CASSLITGLINTIYF.